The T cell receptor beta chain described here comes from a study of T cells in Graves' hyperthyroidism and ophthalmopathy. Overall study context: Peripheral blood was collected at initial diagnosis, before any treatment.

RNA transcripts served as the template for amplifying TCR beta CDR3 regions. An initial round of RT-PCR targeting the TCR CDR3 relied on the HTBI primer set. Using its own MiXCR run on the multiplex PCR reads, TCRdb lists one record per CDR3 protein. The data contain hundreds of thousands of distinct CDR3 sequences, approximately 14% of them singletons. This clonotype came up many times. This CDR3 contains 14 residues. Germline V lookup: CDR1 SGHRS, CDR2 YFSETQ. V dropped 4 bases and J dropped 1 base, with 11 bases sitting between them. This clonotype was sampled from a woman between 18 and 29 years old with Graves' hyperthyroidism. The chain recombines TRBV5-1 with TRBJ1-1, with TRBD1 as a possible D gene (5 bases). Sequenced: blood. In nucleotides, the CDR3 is TGCGCCAGCAGCGGCAGGGCTGAGAACACTGAAGCTTTCTTT. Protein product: CASSGRAENTEAFF.